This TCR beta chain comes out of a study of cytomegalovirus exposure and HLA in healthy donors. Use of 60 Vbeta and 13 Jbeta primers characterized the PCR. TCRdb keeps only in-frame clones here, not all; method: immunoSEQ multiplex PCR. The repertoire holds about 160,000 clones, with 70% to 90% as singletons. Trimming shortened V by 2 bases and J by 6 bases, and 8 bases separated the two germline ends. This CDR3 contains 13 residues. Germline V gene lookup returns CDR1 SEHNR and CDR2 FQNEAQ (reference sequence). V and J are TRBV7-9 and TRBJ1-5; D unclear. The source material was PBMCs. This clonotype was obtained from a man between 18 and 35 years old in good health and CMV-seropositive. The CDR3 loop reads CASSLNEGQPQHF. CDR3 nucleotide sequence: TGTGCCAGCAGCTTAAATGAGGGTCAGCCCCAGCATTTT. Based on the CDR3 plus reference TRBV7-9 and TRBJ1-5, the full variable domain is DTGVSQNPRHKITKRGQNVTFRCDPISEHNRLYWYRQTLGQGPEFLTYFQNEAQLEKSRLLSDRFSAERPKGSFSTLEIQRTEQGDSAMYLCASSLNEGQPQHFGDGTRLSIL.